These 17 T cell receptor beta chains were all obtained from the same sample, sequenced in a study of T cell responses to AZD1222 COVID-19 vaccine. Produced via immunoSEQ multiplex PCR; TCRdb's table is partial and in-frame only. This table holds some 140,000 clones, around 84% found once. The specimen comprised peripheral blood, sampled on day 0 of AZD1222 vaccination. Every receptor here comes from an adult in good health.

CDR3 DNA sequence: TGCAGCGTTGGAACCACCCGGCCAGGGTGGGTCACTGAAGCTTTCTTT. Translated, it gives CSVGTTRPGWVTEAFF. This rearrangement joins TRBV29-1 to TRBJ1-1, with D maybe TRBD1 (5 bases). CDR1 and CDR2 (germline): SQVTM, ANQGSEA. This CDR3 spans 16 amino acids. Trimming left V 4 bases short and J 4 bases short, with 22 bases between. The whole variable domain, filled in from reference TRBV29-1 and TRBJ1-1, reads SAVISQKPSRDICQRGTSLTIQCQVDSQVTMMFWYRQQPGQSLTLIATANQGSEATYESGFVIDKFPISRPNLTFSTLTVSNMSPEDSSIYLCSVGTTRPGWVTEAFFGQGTRLTVV.

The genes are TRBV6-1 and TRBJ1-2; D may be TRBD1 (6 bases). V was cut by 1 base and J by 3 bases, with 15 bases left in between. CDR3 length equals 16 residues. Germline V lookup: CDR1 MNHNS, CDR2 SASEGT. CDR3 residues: CASSEGSGGWDYGYTF. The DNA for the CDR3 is TGTGCCAGCAGTGAAGGGTCCGGGGGCTGGGACTATGGCTACACCTTC.

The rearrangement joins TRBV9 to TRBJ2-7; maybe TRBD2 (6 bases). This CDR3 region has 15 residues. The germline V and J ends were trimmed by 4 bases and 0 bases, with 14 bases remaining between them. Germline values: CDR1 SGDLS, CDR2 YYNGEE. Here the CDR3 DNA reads TGTGCCAGCAGCCCCGGGACTTCCAGCTCCTACGAGCAGTACTTC. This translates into CASSPGTSSSYEQYF.

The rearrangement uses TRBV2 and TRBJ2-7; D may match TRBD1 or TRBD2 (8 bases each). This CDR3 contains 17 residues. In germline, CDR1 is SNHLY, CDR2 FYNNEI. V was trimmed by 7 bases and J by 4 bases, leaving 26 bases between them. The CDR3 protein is CASTGGLGTGPTYEQYF. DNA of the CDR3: TGTGCCAGCACGGGGGGGCTGGGGACAGGTCCTACTTACGAGCAGTACTTC.

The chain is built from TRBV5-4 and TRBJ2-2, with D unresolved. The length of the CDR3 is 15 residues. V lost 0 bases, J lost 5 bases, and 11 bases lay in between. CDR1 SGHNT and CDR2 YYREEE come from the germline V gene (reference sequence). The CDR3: CASSLESGETGELFF. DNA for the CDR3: TGTGCCAGCAGCTTGGAGAGTGGAGAAACCGGGGAGCTGTTTTTT.

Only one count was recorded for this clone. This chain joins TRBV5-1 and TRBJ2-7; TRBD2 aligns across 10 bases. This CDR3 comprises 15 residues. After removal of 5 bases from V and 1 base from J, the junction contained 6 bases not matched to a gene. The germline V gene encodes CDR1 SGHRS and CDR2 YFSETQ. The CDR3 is CASRLTSGVSYEQYF. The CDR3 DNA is TGCGCCAGCAGGTTAACTAGCGGGGTATCCTACGAGCAGTACTTC.

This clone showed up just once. Here the CDR3 DNA reads TGTGCCACCAGAGCGGATAACCAAGAGACCCAGTACTTC. Its protein is CATRADNQETQYF. J is TRBJ2-5 and V is TRBV24-1; TRBD2 is a possible D gene (5 bases). This CDR3 is 13 amino acids long. V lost 7 bases and J 0 bases, leaving 8 bases between the germline ends. Germline lookup yields CDR1 KGHDR and CDR2 SFDVKD.

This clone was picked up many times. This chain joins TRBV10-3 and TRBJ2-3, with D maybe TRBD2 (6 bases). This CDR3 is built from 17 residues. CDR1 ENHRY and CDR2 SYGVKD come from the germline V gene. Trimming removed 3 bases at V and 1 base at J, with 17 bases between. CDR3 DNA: TGTGCCATCAGTGACCAATCCGGGACTTCTGGCACAGATACGCAGTATTTT. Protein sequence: CAISDQSGTSGTDTQYF.

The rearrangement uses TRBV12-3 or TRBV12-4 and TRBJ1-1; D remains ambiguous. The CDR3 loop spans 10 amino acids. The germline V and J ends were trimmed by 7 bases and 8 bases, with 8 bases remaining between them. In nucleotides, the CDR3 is TGTGCCAGCACCCCCTTAGAAGCTTTCTTT. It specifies CASTPLEAFF.

The CDR3 DNA follows: TGCGCCAGCAGCCAAGGAGGGGGGTATTACAATCAGCCCCAGCATTTT. Translation gives CASSQGGGYYNQPQHF. The chain joins TRBV4-1 to TRBJ1-5, with a possible D match to TRBD1 (6 bases). Germline V lookup: CDR1 MGHRA, CDR2 YSYEKL. V gave up 1 base and J gave up 3 bases, with 13 bases separating them. The CDR3 spans 16 residues.

As DNA, the CDR3 is TGTGCCAGCAGCTCCGGGACAGGGCATCAGCCCCAGCATTTT. Translation: CASSSGTGHQPQHF. This chain joins TRBV5-4 and TRBJ1-5; 9 nucleotides align to TRBD1. CDR3 length: 14 residues. The V segment lost 3 bases and the J segment 5 bases; nucleotides outside the gene matches: 3. CDR1 and CDR2 (germline): SGHNT, YYREEE (reference sequence).

The CDR3 DNA sequence: TGCAGCGTTGAAATGGCCAGGACAGCAAACACTGAAGCTTTCTTT. Translation gives CSVEMARTANTEAFF. The V and J genes are TRBV29-1 and TRBJ1-1; TRBD1 is a possible D gene (6 bases). Germline V gives CDR1 SQVTM, CDR2 ANQGSEA. V lost 2 bases and J 2 bases, leaving 15 bases between the germline ends. The CDR3 contains 15 residues.

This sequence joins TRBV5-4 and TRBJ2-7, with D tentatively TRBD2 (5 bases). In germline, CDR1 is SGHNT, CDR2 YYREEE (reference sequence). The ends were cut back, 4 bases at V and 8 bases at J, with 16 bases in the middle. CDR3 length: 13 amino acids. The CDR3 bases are TGTGCCAGCAGCGAGGCGGAGGCGAGGAAGCAGTACTTC. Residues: CASSEAEARKQYF.

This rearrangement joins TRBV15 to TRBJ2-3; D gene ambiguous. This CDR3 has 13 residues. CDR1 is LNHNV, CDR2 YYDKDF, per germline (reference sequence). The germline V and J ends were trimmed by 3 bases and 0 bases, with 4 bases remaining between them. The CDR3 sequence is CATSRASTDTQYF. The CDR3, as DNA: TGTGCCACCAGCAGGGCTAGCACAGATACGCAGTATTTT.

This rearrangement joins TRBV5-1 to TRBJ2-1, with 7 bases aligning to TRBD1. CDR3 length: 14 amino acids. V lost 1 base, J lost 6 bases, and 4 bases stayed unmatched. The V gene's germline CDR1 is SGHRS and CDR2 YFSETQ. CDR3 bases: TGCGCCAGCAGCTTGAAACAGGGGTTCAATGAGCAGTTCTTC. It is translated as CASSLKQGFNEQFF. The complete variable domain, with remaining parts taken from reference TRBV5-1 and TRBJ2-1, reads KAGVTQTPRYLIKTRGQQVTLSCSPISGHRSVSWYQQTPGQGLQFLFEYFSETQRNKGNFPGRFSGRQFSNSRSEMNVSTLELGDSALYLCASSLKQGFNEQFFGPGTRLTVL.

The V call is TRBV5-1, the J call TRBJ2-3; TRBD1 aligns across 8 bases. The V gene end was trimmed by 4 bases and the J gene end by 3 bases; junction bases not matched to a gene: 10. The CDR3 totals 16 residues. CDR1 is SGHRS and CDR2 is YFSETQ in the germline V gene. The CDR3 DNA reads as TGCGCCAGCAGCAAAGGACAGGGAGGCCCGACAGATACGCAGTATTTT. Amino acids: CASSKGQGGPTDTQYF.

CDR3 protein: CAWSEVGAYNEQFF. The CDR3 DNA reads TGTGCCTGGAGTGAGGTGGGAGCGTACAATGAGCAGTTCTTC. The chain employs TRBV30 and TRBJ2-1; the D gene is possibly TRBD2 (5 bases). Deletions cut 1 base from V and 4 bases from J, with 11 bases between. Germline V CDR1 and CDR2: GTSNPN, SVGIG (reference sequence). The CDR3 sequence is 14 residues long.